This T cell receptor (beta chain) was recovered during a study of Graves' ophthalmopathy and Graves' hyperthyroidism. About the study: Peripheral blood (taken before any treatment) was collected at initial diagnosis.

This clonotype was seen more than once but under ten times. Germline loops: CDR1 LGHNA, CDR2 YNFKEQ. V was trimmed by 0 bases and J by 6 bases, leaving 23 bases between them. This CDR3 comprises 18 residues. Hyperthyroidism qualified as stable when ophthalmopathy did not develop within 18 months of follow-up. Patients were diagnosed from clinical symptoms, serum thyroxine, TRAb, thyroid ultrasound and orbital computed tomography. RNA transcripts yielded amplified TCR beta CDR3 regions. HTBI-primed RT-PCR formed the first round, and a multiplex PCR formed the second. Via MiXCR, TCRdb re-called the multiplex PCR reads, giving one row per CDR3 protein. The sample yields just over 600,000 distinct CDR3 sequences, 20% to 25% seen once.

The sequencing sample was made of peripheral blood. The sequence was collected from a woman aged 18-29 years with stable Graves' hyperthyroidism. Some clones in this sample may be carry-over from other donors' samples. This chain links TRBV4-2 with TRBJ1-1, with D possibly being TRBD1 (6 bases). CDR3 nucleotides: TGTGCCAGCAGCCAAGAATTCCCTCAGAACAGGGTCATCGCTGAAGCTTTCTTT. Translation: CASSQEFPQNRVIAEAFF.